These 18 T cell receptor beta chains originate from one sample sequenced in a study of Graves' ophthalmopathy and Graves' hyperthyroidism. TCR beta CDR3 regions were amplified from RNA transcripts. RT-PCR was first run with HTBI primers, then multiplex PCR in a second round. TCRdb itself ran the multiplex PCR reads through MiXCR, one entry per CDR3 protein. The repertoire holds a few hundred thousand distinct CDR3 sequences, 15% to 19% seen once, with roughly 7% in the top ten. Source material: peripheral blood. Receptors were obtained from a woman aged 18-29 years with stable Graves' hyperthyroidism.

The V gene is TRBV5-1, the J gene TRBJ2-5; 9 bases align to TRBD1. Germline V gene lookup returns CDR1 SGHRS and CDR2 YFSETQ. V shed 4 bases, J shed 4 bases, and the junction held 5 bases outside the gene matches. CDR3 length: 14 residues. This chain's CDR3 is CASSPWDRVETQYF. For the CDR3, the DNA is TGCGCCAGCAGCCCGTGGGACAGGGTAGAGACCCAGTACTTC.

This clonotype was seen at least ten times. The V call is TRBV11-3, the J call TRBJ1-2; D remains ambiguous. V dropped 5 bases and J dropped 7 bases, with 14 bases sitting between them. Germline CDR1 reads SGHNT; CDR2 reads YENEEA. This CDR3 is built from 13 residues. This CDR3 reads CASSPPAHAGYTF. DNA for the CDR3: TGTGCCAGCAGCCCCCCTGCCCACGCTGGCTACACCTTC.

This clonotype was observed at least ten times. The chain has TRBV12-5 and TRBJ1-6, with 9 bases fitting TRBD1. The CDR3 runs to 19 residues. Per the germline V gene, CDR1 is LGHNT and CDR2 is FRNRAP. Unmatched junction bases numbered 15, after V lost 0 bases and J lost 9 bases. CDR3 nucleotide sequence: TGTGCTAGTGGTTTGGTCCCCGGGACAGGGCGAATTCGGGTTTCACCCCTCCACTTT. Amino acids: CASGLVPGTGRIRVSPLHF.

This clonotype was observed a handful of times. The chain links TRBV29-1 to TRBJ2-5; the D call may be TRBD1 or TRBD2 (6 bases each). Trimming left V 4 bases short and J 2 bases short, with 11 bases between. Germline V gene sequence: CDR1 SQVTM, CDR2 ANQGSEA. The length of the CDR3 is 13 residues. In DNA form, the CDR3 reads TGCAGCGTTGCGGGGGCCCGGCAAGAGACCCAGTACTTC. Protein: CSVAGARQETQYF. The full variable domain, in which reference TRBV29-1 and TRBJ2-5 provide the parts outside the CDR3, is SAVISQKPSRDICQRGTSLTIQCQVDSQVTMMFWYRQQPGQSLTLIATANQGSEATYESGFVIDKFPISRPNLTFSTLTVSNMSPEDSSIYLCSVAGARQETQYFGPGTRLLVL.

This clonotype is categorized as medium-sized (0.01 to 0.1%). V usage is TRBV9 and J usage is TRBJ1-2; a possible D gene is TRBD1 (6 bases). Between the trimmed V and J ends, which lost 4 bases and 3 bases, there was a span of 13 bases. The CDR3 covers 14 residues. The germline V gene encodes CDR1 SGDLS and CDR2 YYNGEE. The CDR3 sequence is CASSPQGRDYGYTF. The CDR3 DNA follows: TGTGCCAGCAGCCCCCAGGGGAGGGACTATGGCTACACCTTC.

This clonotype was found many times. The V call is TRBV5-1, the J call TRBJ2-2; 7 nucleotides line up with TRBD1. V gave up 3 bases and J gave up 2 bases; unmatched junction bases: 7. Germline assignment: CDR1 SGHRS and CDR2 YFSETQ. This CDR3 has 16 amino acids. CDR3 DNA sequence: TGCGCCAGCAGCTCCGACAGGGCCCCTAACACCGGGGAGCTGTTTTTT. Translating gives CASSSDRAPNTGELFF.

The sample holds many counts of this clonotype. The V call is TRBV7-9, the J call TRBJ1-1; 9 bases are shared with TRBD1. CDR1 and CDR2 (germline): SEHNR, FQNEAQ (reference sequence). The CDR3 sequence is 15 residues long. Trimming removed 3 bases from V and 3 bases from J; junction bases left unmatched: 5. DNA of the CDR3: TGTGCCAGCAGCTTGGGGGACAGGGAGTACACTGAAGCTTTCTTT. Its protein product is CASSLGDREYTEAFF.

The V and J genes are TRBV19 and TRBJ1-3, with D tentatively TRBD1 (5 bases). The CDR3 is made up of 14 amino acids. Trimming removed 6 bases from V and 2 bases from J, with 11 bases in between. In germline, CDR1 is LNHDA, CDR2 SQIVND (reference sequence). CDR3 sequence (DNA): TGTGCCAGTAGCGCGACAGTAACTGGAAACACCATATATTTT. This sequence encodes CASSATVTGNTIYF.

In this sample, this clonotype turned up many times. V and J are TRBV2 and TRBJ1-2, with D perhaps matching TRBD1 (6 bases). V lost 6 bases, J lost 4 bases, and 15 bases lay in between. CDR1 and CDR2 from the germline V gene are SNHLY and FYNNEI. The CDR3 has 14 amino acids. CDR3 amino acids: CASRPGQGSYGYTF. CDR3 in DNA: TGTGCCAGCAGACCTGGTCAGGGGAGCTATGGCTACACCTTC.

The chain links TRBV5-8 to TRBJ1-2, with D maybe TRBD1 (6 bases). Germline CDR1 SGHTS, CDR2 YDEGEE. The CDR3 has 15 amino acids. Trimming took off 2 bases at V and 0 bases at J, with 11 bases between the two ends. CDR3 residues: CASSLTGRPNYGYTF. Here the CDR3 DNA reads TGTGCCAGCAGCTTAACAGGGCGCCCTAACTATGGCTACACCTTC.

This clonotype was seen a few times. This may stem from a read error, because a much larger clone lies one nucleotide away. V usage is TRBV6-2 or TRBV6-3 and J usage is TRBJ2-5, with TRBD2 identical over 11 bases. J was trimmed by 7 bases and V by 7 bases; bases with no gene match: 11. The CDR3 spans 15 residues. Germline-derived CDR1 and CDR2 are MNHEY and SVGEGT. CDR3 sequence (DNA): TGTGCCAGCACCCCCATAGCGGGGGGGGCAGGGACCCAGTACTTC. Its protein is CASTPIAGGAGTQYF.

Ten or more counts support this clonotype. The rearrangement links TRBV6-5 to TRBJ2-7; 7 bases map to TRBD1. Germline V gene sequence: CDR1 MNHEY, CDR2 SVGAGI. V shed 9 bases and J 2 bases; nucleotides not matched to a gene: 10. The CDR3 consists of 14 residues. The CDR3, as DNA: TGTGCCAGTAGTCGACAAGGGACAGCCTACGAGCAGTACTTC. Translating gives CASSRQGTAYEQYF.

This clonotype occurred many times. The gene calls are TRBV20-1 and TRBJ2-7, with TRBD2 identical over 11 bases. Trimming cost V 4 bases and J 3 bases; bases outside gene matches: 5. Germline values: CDR1 DFQATT, CDR2 SNEGSKA (reference sequence). The length of the CDR3 is 14 residues. CDR3 bases: TGCAGTGCTAAAAGACTAGCGGGACTCTACGAGCAGTACTTC. This gives the protein CSAKRLAGLYEQYF.

This clonotype was recorded many times. The chain links TRBV6-1 to TRBJ1-2; 9 nucleotides align to TRBD1. CDR1 is MNHNS, CDR2 SASEGT, per germline. After removal of 6 bases from V and 7 bases from J, the junction contained 21 bases not matched to a gene. The CDR3 sequence is 18 residues long. The chain's CDR3 is CASRETSGQGLSSLGYTF. The CDR3 region has the DNA TGTGCCAGCAGAGAGACATCGGGACAGGGTCTCTCAAGTCTTGGCTACACCTTC.

This clonotype was counted at least ten times. The genes are TRBV3-1 and TRBJ1-6; D remains unclear. CDR1 and CDR2 (germline): LGHDT, YNNKEL (reference sequence). The CDR3 totals 14 residues. Trimming left V 4 bases short and J 7 bases short, with 11 bases between. This CDR3 is CASSPNRGNSPLHF. CDR3 nucleotides: TGTGCCAGCAGCCCAAATCGGGGAAATTCACCCCTCCACTTT.

This clonotype was picked up many times. The CDR3 nucleotides read TGTGCCAGTAGTATAGATGCCGGGTCCTACGAGCAGTACTTC. This gives the protein CASSIDAGSYEQYF. J is TRBJ2-7 and V is TRBV19; D ambiguous. V lost 0 bases to trimming and J lost 1 base, with 7 bases between them. Germline assignment: CDR1 LNHDA and CDR2 SQIVND (reference sequence). This CDR3 spans 14 amino acids.

This clonotype was counted many times. This sequence joins TRBV2 and TRBJ1-1, with TRBD1 matching 8 bases. J was trimmed by 5 bases and V by 6 bases; bases with no gene match: 14. Germline assignment: CDR1 SNHLY and CDR2 FYNNEI. This CDR3 is 16 amino acids long. The CDR3 DNA reads TGTGCCAGCAGCGTGGGCAGGGGGCTGATTAGGACTGAAGCTTTCTTT. This encodes CASSVGRGLIRTEAFF.

This clonotype has a count of ten or more. The chain is built from TRBV6-2 or TRBV6-3 and TRBJ1-5; TRBD1 matches at 11 bases. CDR1 and CDR2 from the germline V gene are MNHEY and SVGEGT. The junction had 8 bases not matched to a gene; V was cut back by 0 bases and J by 7 bases. The CDR3 is 17 residues long. DNA for the CDR3: TGTGCCAGCAGTTACTCGGACAGGGGGCGCGAACCCCAGCCCCAGCATTTT. Amino acids: CASSYSDRGREPQPQHF.